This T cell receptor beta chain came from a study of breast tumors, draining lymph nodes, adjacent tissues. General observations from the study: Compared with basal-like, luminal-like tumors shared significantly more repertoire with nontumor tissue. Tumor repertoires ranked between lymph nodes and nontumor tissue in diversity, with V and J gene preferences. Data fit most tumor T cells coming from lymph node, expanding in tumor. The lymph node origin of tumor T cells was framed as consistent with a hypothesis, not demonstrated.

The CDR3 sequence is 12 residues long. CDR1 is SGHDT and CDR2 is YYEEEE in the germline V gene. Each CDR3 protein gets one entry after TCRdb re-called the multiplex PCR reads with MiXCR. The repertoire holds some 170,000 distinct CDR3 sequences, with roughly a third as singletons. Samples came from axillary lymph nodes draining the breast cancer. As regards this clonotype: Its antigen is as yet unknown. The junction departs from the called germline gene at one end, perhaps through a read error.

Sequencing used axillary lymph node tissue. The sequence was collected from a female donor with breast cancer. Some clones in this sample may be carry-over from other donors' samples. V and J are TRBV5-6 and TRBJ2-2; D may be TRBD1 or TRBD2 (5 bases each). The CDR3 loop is CASSGLEGEPSF. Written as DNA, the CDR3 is TGTGCCAGCAGCGGCCTTGAAGGGGAGCCGTCTTTT.